Described below is a single T cell receptor (beta chain) sequence and its context. Its matching antigen is unknown. These data belong to a study of CD8 T cells in Susac syndrome. Study-level points and caveats: It was acknowledged by the study that relatively few individuals were included in its TCR sequencing and HLA analysis.

The authors sequenced TCR beta from blood CD8+ and CD4+ T cells. Matched for age and sex, the controls were healthy donors. An input of roughly 0.5 to 1 ug of RNA was subjected to reverse transcription using random hexamers. An immunoSEQ multiplex PCR generated amplified TCR beta CDR3 products spanning 54 Vbeta and 13 Jbeta. TCRdb independently ran MiXCR on the immunoSEQ multiplex PCR reads; one entry per CDR3 protein. Of roughly 60,000 distinct CDR3 sequences listed, more than 90% are singletons. Sequenced sample: CD8+ T cells from PBMCs. This receptor was identified in a human donor in good health.

Written as DNA, the CDR3 is TGTGCCAGCAGTTTAGGAGGGGAACCCTACGAGCAGTACTTC. Amino acid sequence: CASSLGGEPYEQYF. J is TRBJ2-7 and V is TRBV12-3 or TRBV12-4; D may correspond to TRBD1 or TRBD2 (5 bases each). There are 14 residues in the CDR3. V was pared by 1 base and J by 2 bases, with 9 bases between.